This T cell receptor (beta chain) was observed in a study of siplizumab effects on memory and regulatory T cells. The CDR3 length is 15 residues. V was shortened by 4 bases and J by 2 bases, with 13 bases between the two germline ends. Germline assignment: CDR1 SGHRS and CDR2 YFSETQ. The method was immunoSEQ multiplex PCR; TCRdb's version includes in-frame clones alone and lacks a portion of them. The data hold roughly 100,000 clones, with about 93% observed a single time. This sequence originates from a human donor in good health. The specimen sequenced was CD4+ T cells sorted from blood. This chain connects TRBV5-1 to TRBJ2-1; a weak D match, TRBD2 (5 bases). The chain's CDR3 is CASSRSGTTYNEQFF. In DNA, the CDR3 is TGCGCCAGCAGCAGAAGCGGAACAACCTACAATGAGCAGTTCTTC.